The 26 T cell receptor beta chains below were found in one sample sequenced in a study of regulatory T cells in long-lasting Graves disease. Through Arm-PCR of CDR3 regions and iRepertoire HTBI primers, TCR beta libraries were built. Using its own MiXCR run on the multiplex PCR reads, TCRdb lists one record per CDR3 protein. The top ten hold 30% of the sample, which has hundreds of thousands of distinct CDR3 sequences, approximately 16% seen once. As for time point: newly diagnosed GD, antithyroid drugs for less than 3 months. There was RNA extracted from PBMCs, and the TCR library was made from it. These data are also associated with another study on T cells in Graves' hyperthyroidism and ophthalmopathy.

The sample was peripheral blood mononuclear cells (PBMCs), taken at new diagnosis, from a patient treated with antithyroid drugs. The receptors stem from a man in his forties or fifties with Graves disease.

This clonotype was recorded many times. The V call is TRBV20-1, the J call TRBJ2-5; D not resolved. This CDR3 region has 12 residues. Trimming shortened V by 6 bases and J by 1 base, and 9 bases separated the two germline ends. Germline CDR1 and CDR2: DFQATT and SNEGSKA (reference sequence). The CDR3 reads CSARAFQETQYF. CDR3 in DNA: TGCAGTGCACGGGCGTTCCAAGAGACCCAGTACTTC.

The V call is TRBV19, the J call TRBJ2-5; D perhaps matches TRBD2 (5 bases). Per the germline V gene, CDR1 is LNHDA and CDR2 is SQIVND (reference sequence). This CDR3 contains 14 residues. V shed 5 bases and J shed 5 bases, with 15 bases lying between them. DNA for the CDR3: TGTGCCAGTAGTCCCAGGAGGCCGTCCGAGACCCAGTACTTC. Translation: CASSPRRPSETQYF. The full variable domain, its missing parts supplied by reference TRBV19 and TRBJ2-5, is DGGITQSPKYLFRKEGQNVTLSCEQNLNHDAMYWYRQDPGQGLRLIYYSQIVNDFQKGDIAEGYSVSREKKESFPLTVTSAQKNPTAFYLCASSPRRPSETQYFGPGTRLLVL.

The V and J genes are TRBV19 and TRBJ2-3; the match to TRBD2 covers 7 bases. The CDR3 is 16 residues long. Trimming cost V 5 bases and J 0 bases; bases outside gene matches: 8. Germline CDR1 LNHDA, CDR2 SQIVND (reference sequence). CDR3 in DNA: TGTGCCAGTAGTGCCGGACTAGTTCCTAGCACAGATACGCAGTATTTT. Translation gives CASSAGLVPSTDTQYF. Together with reference TRBV19 and TRBJ2-3, the CDR3 gives the full variable domain: DGGITQSPKYLFRKEGQNVTLSCEQNLNHDAMYWYRQDPGQGLRLIYYSQIVNDFQKGDIAEGYSVSREKKESFPLTVTSAQKNPTAFYLCASSAGLVPSTDTQYFGPGTRLTVL.

The V call is TRBV4-1, the J call TRBJ2-1; D is unresolved. There are 11 residues in the CDR3. Germline assignment: CDR1 MGHRA and CDR2 YSYEKL. V lost 8 bases and J 4 bases, leaving 6 bases between the germline ends. The chain's CDR3 is CASGAYNEQFF. The CDR3 DNA sequence: TGCGCCAGCGGCGCTTACAATGAGCAGTTCTTC.

The chain joins TRBV11-2 to TRBJ1-5; D is unresolved. The CDR3 consists of 13 residues. Germline V gene sequence: CDR1 SGHAT, CDR2 FQNNGV. With 0 bases removed from V and 6 bases from J, the gap between germline ends came to 6 bases. CDR3 sequence reads: CASSLDQRQPQHF. The CDR3 DNA reads TGTGCCAGCAGCTTAGACCAACGTCAGCCCCAGCATTTT.

This clonotype has a handful of counts. V is TRBV9 and J is TRBJ1-4, with no clear D. Germline lookup yields CDR1 SGDLS and CDR2 YYNGEE. The CDR3 totals 14 residues. V shed 0 bases and J shed 5 bases, with 8 bases lying between them. The chain's CDR3 is CASSVASENEKLFF. Written as DNA, the CDR3 is TGTGCCAGCAGCGTAGCTTCGGAAAATGAAAAACTGTTTTTT.

This clonotype appeared many times. This chain links TRBV5-1 with TRBJ2-1; no clear D gene. The CDR3 contains 17 residues. Germline-derived CDR1 and CDR2 are SGHRS and YFSETQ. Trimming shortened V by 0 bases and J by 2 bases, and 15 bases separated the two germline ends. The CDR3 here is CASSLVENPSPYNEQFF. DNA for the CDR3: TGCGCCAGCAGCTTGGTGGAGAACCCGTCCCCCTACAATGAGCAGTTCTTC.

In this sample, this clonotype turned up many times. The gene calls are TRBV5-1 and TRBJ2-1, with unresolved D. The CDR3 extends over 17 amino acids. V was cut by 4 bases and J by 7 bases, with 24 bases left in between. CDR1 SGHRS and CDR2 YFSETQ come from the germline V gene. CDR3 amino acids: CASSRRLFGASGNEQFF. CDR3 nucleotides: TGCGCCAGCAGCAGACGACTGTTTGGTGCCTCCGGGAATGAGCAGTTCTTC.

The chain employs TRBV6-1 and TRBJ2-2, with 8 bases that match TRBD2. Looked up from germline, CDR1 is MNHNS and CDR2 is SASEGT. The V gene end was trimmed by 6 bases and the J gene end by 2 bases; junction bases not matched to a gene: 17. The CDR3 is 19 residues long. In DNA, the CDR3 is TGTGCCAGCAGGGGGGCCCGGGGAGCGGGGGACCTTAACACCGGGGAGCTGTTTTTT. Its protein product is CASRGARGAGDLNTGELFF.

The rearrangement uses TRBV7-2 and TRBJ1-4; 8 bases align to TRBD1. Germline V lookup: CDR1 SGHTA, CDR2 FQGNSA. This CDR3 spans 14 amino acids. With V trimmed by 5 bases and J by 6 bases, 5 bases remained unmatched. CDR3 region: CASSHRTGHEKLFF. For the CDR3, the DNA is TGTGCCAGCAGCCATAGGACAGGGCATGAAAAACTGTTTTTT.

In DNA, the CDR3 is TGTGCCAGCAGCTTGGCGGGGTATAGCAATCAGCCCCAGCATTTT. Translation: CASSLAGYSNQPQHF. The chain employs TRBV5-6 and TRBJ1-5; D gene unclear. The ends were cut back, 0 bases at V and 0 bases at J, with 7 bases in the middle. Germline-derived CDR1 and CDR2 are SGHDT and YYEEEE. This CDR3 has 15 residues.

This clonotype was counted ten times or more. The chain links TRBV11-3 to TRBJ1-1; D unresolved. The CDR3 runs 12 residues. Trimming took 8 bases from V and 1 from J, leaving 8 bases between them. The germline V gene encodes CDR1 SGHNT and CDR2 YENEEA. In DNA form, the CDR3 reads TGTGCCAGCTCAGCCCAGAACACTGAAGCTTTCTTT. Residues: CASSAQNTEAFF.

This clonotype was counted only a few times. The rearrangement links TRBV6-1 to TRBJ2-1, with a weak D call TRBD2 (7 bases). The CDR3 is 17 amino acids. Germline assignment: CDR1 MNHNS and CDR2 SASEGT. The V end was cut by 4 bases, the J end by 4 bases, with 20 bases between. For the CDR3, the DNA is TGTGCCAGCAGTGGCCTTCGCGGGGGCGAAGAGTACAATGAGCAGTTCTTC. Translated: CASSGLRGGEEYNEQFF.

This clonotype has ten or more counts. The J gene is TRBJ2-7, the V gene TRBV18; 8 bases line up with TRBD1. J was trimmed by 7 bases and V by 5 bases; bases with no gene match: 10. There are 14 residues in the CDR3. Germline V lookup: CDR1 KGHSH, CDR2 LQKENI. The CDR3 protein is CASSSTAGGLEQYF. The CDR3 coding sequence is TGTGCCAGCTCATCAACGGCAGGGGGCTTGGAGCAGTACTTC.

There are many counts of this clonotype. The gene calls are TRBV11-2 and TRBJ2-5, with TRBD1 matching over 8 bases. Germline V gives CDR1 SGHAT, CDR2 FQNNGV. With 4 bases clipped from V and 4 bases from J, the junction kept 5 bases outside the gene matches. The CDR3 has 14 amino acids. The CDR3 sequence: CASSSQGQGETQYF. CDR3 coding DNA: TGTGCCAGCAGCTCTCAAGGACAGGGAGAGACCCAGTACTTC.

The rearrangement joins TRBV7-9 to TRBJ2-2; maybe TRBD1 (6 bases). The length of the CDR3 is 19 residues. Germline CDR1 reads SEHNR; CDR2 reads FQNEAQ (reference sequence). Deletions cut 2 bases from V and 0 bases from J, with 19 bases between. DNA of the CDR3: TGTGCCAGCAGCTTAATTTCTGGCGGCAGGGGACCGAACACCGGGGAGCTGTTTTTT. It encodes CASSLISGGRGPNTGELFF. The entire variable domain, with the rest obtained from reference TRBV7-9 and TRBJ2-2, is as follows: DTGVSQNPRHKITKRGQNVTFRCDPISEHNRLYWYRQTLGQGPEFLTYFQNEAQLEKSRLLSDRFSAERPKGSFSTLEIQRTEQGDSAMYLCASSLISGGRGPNTGELFFGEGSRLTVL.

This clonotype came up a few times. The chain uses TRBV19 and TRBJ2-1; 7 bases fit TRBD1. The V gene end was trimmed by 5 bases and the J gene end by 7 bases; junction bases not matched to a gene: 14. This CDR3 has 16 amino acids. CDR1 and CDR2 from the germline V gene are LNHDA and SQIVND (reference sequence). CDR3 protein: CASSPYRMTGSNEQFF. The CDR3 DNA follows: TGTGCCAGTAGTCCCTACAGAATGACAGGGTCAAATGAGCAGTTCTTC.

V gene TRBV20-1 combines with J gene TRBJ2-3; 12 positions match TRBD2. CDR3 length: 16 residues. V was clipped by 6 bases and J by 0 bases; unmatched bases: 7. From germline, CDR1 is DFQATT and CDR2 SNEGSKA (reference sequence). The CDR3 protein is CSARLAGAPSTDTQYF. CDR3 sequence (DNA): TGCAGTGCCAGACTAGCGGGGGCCCCTAGCACAGATACGCAGTATTTT.

The V and J genes are TRBV5-6 and TRBJ1-3; D is undetermined. This CDR3 region has 17 residues. CDR1 is SGHDT, CDR2 YYEEEE, per germline. The V end was cut by 1 base, the J end by 0 bases, with 14 bases between. This CDR3 is CASSLLSAQSSGNTIYF. The CDR3 DNA reads as TGTGCCAGCAGCTTGCTCTCAGCCCAAAGCTCTGGAAACACCATATATTTT. Full variable domain (remainder filled in from reference TRBV5-6 and TRBJ1-3): DAGVTQSPTHLIKTRGQQVTLRCSPKSGHDTVSWYQQALGQGPQFIFQYYEEEERQRGNFPDRFSGHQFPNYSSELNVNALLLGDSALYLCASSLLSAQSSGNTIYFGEGSWLTVV.

CDR3 in amino acids: CASSLQSRGKLFF. CDR3 sequence (DNA): TGTGCCAGCAGCTTACAAAGTCGGGGAAAACTGTTTTTT. The chain combines TRBV7-8 with TRBJ1-4; no reliable D call. CDR1 is SGHVS, CDR2 FQNEAQ, per germline. V lost 2 bases and J 10 bases, leaving 11 bases between the germline ends. The length of the CDR3 is 13 residues.

This clonotype showed up many times. The chain carries TRBV28 and TRBJ2-7; no definite D call. This CDR3 comprises 12 residues. Trimming removed 3 bases at V and 6 bases at J, with 9 bases between. CDR1 is MDHEN, CDR2 SYDVKM, per germline. The CDR3 nucleotides read TGTGCCAGCAGTTTTATCGGGCGCGAGCAGTACTTC. As protein: CASSFIGREQYF.

This clonotype has a count of ten or more. The V call is TRBV7-6, the J call TRBJ2-1; weak D call: TRBD2 (6 bases). Germline CDR1 and CDR2: SGHVS and FNYEAQ. The CDR3 covers 15 residues. The germline V and J ends were trimmed by 1 base and 5 bases, with 12 bases remaining between them. The CDR3 is CASSLGVTRNNEQFF. In DNA form, the CDR3 reads TGTGCCAGCAGCTTAGGCGTGACTAGAAACAATGAGCAGTTCTTC.

This clonotype was counted at least ten times. The chain carries TRBV28 and TRBJ2-7, with D perhaps matching TRBD2 (6 bases). With 1 base removed from V and 0 bases from J, the gap between germline ends came to 10 bases. The CDR3 has 15 amino acids. From germline, CDR1 is MDHEN and CDR2 SYDVKM. In nucleotides, the CDR3 is TGTGCCAGCAGTTTATATCAGGACTACTCCTACGAGCAGTACTTC. Amino acid sequence: CASSLYQDYSYEQYF.

This clonotype was seen ten or more times. The chain links TRBV11-2 to TRBJ1-4; weak D call: TRBD1 (6 bases). V was pared by 5 bases and J by 14 bases, with 15 bases between. Germline V gene data show CDR1 as SGHAT and CDR2 as FQNNGV. This CDR3 is 12 amino acids long. Written as DNA, the CDR3 is TGTGCCAGCAGCCCCCAGGACAGTGCGCTGTTTTTT. Encoded protein: CASSPQDSALFF.

This clonotype appeared many times. The CDR3 here is CASSPRDRRYNEQFF. CDR3 coding DNA: TGTGCCAGCAGCCCCCGGGACAGGCGCTACAATGAGCAGTTCTTC. The chain links TRBV7-3 to TRBJ2-1; 8 bases line up with TRBD1. Germline trimming cut 5 bases from V and 3 bases from J; bases unmatched to any gene: 6. CDR3 length: 15 amino acids. The germline gives CDR1 SGHTA, CDR2 FQGTGA.

The V gene is TRBV29-1, the J gene TRBJ1-2; D may be TRBD1 (6 bases). The germline gives CDR1 SQVTM, CDR2 ANQGSEA. V dropped 6 bases and J dropped 4 bases, with 18 bases sitting between them. CDR3 length: 14 residues. CDR3 bases: TGCAGCGTGGTACTGGGGGCGGCCCCCTATGGCTACACCTTC. Its protein product is CSVVLGAAPYGYTF.